These 3 T cell receptor beta chains came from one sample sequenced in a study of blood T cells in healthy people across ages. Through a sample-barcoded 5' primer and a J-beta primer mix, a second PCR was run for about 6 to 11 cycles. TCRdb re-derived calls from the 5' RACE reads in MiXCR, one entry per CDR3 protein. The sample yields about 1.4 million distinct CDR3 sequences, approximately 59% seen once. Sequencing input: blood. These receptor sequences come from a young man in good health.

The J gene is TRBJ1-5, the V gene TRBV4-2, with 8 bases matching TRBD1. V trimming: 0 bases; J trimming: 10 bases; junction bases outside the gene matches: 11. Germline-derived CDR1 and CDR2 are LGHNA and YNFKEQ. The CDR3 loop spans 16 amino acids. The CDR3 nucleotides are TGTGCCAGCAGCCAAGATGACGGACAGGGAAAAGTACCCCAGCATTTT. This codes for CASSQDDGQGKVPQHF.

The V and J genes are TRBV30 and TRBJ2-5; D might be TRBD2 (6 bases). Matching the DNA end better, TRBJ2-7 makes the J call doubtful. In germline, CDR1 is GTSNPN, CDR2 SVGIG (reference sequence). CDR3 size: 14 residues. The CDR3 sequence is CAWRGISGPYEQYF. DNA of the CDR3: TGTGCCTGGAGAGGGATTAGCGGTCCCTACGAGCAGTACTTC.

This clonotype appeared a few times. The chain uses TRBV5-1 and TRBJ2-7; weak D call: TRBD2 (6 bases). V was pared by 3 bases and J by 6 bases, with 16 bases between. Per the germline V gene, CDR1 is SGHRS and CDR2 is YFSETQ. The CDR3 totals 14 residues. CDR3 amino acids: CASSSTGLPREQYF. The CDR3 DNA sequence: TGCGCCAGCAGCTCAACGGGACTCCCCCGCGAGCAGTACTTC.